This paragraph reports one T cell receptor beta chain. Other DNA sequences of this sample code for an identical CDR3. In the original processing: Estimates of nucleated cell counts were drawn from the amplification of reference gene primers. Libraries were prepared by immunoSEQ multiplex PCR; TCRdb keeps only in-frame clonotypes and omits some of them. The D gene and trimming were derived from the DNA, and the V and J assignments and clone size from that table. The sample yields more than 300,000 clones, around nine tenths seen once. The sample originates from a study of blood T cell repertoires in COVID-19. Study details: Samples of COVID-19 (acute and convalescent) were obtained from the United States, Italy and Spain.

What was sequenced was peripheral blood. The source of this sequence is a young woman who had recovered from COVID-19.

CDR3 coding DNA: TGCGCCAGCAGTGATAGCGGGAGGGGCAATGAGCAGTTCTTC. This sequence encodes CASSDSGRGNEQFF. This chain connects TRBV10-2 to TRBJ2-1, with 11 nucleotides matching TRBD2. Trimming cost V 3 bases and J 6 bases; bases outside gene matches: 1. Germline-derived CDR1 and CDR2 are WSHSY and SAAADI. The CDR3 loop spans 14 amino acids.